This T cell receptor (beta chain) was captured in a study of Ad26.COV2.S vaccination and SARS-CoV-2 variants. Overall study context: Administration of Ad26.COV2.S was intramuscular, either once or twice 56 days apart. Study-level points and caveats: Post-vaccination breadth of spike-specific CD8+ and CD4+ T cell responses was reportedly substantial.

The treatment: roughly 20 received Ad26.COV2.S at low or high dose, single or two shots; about 5 received placebo; per-sample allocation not given. The study sampled participants on day 63 after the first vaccine or placebo injection. Donation came from an adult in Boston who was aged 18-55 years. Comment on this clone: Its matching antigen is unknown.

Here immunoSEQ multiplex PCR was the method, and the copy in TCRdb shows in-frame clones only, minus some. The sample carries around 300,000 clones, 65% to 90% recorded once. The specimen was peripheral blood, collected in a trial of Ad26.COV2.S vaccine versus placebo. The clonotype comes from a person aged 18-60 years who received the Ad26.COV2.S COVID-19 vaccine or a placebo.

The CDR3 loop is CASSFSAGEAYNEQFF. The CDR3 nucleotides read TGTGCCAGCAGCTTTTCGGCGGGCGAAGCCTACAATGAGCAGTTCTTC. The chain has TRBV7-3 and TRBJ2-1; D possibly corresponds to TRBD2 (5 bases). The length of the CDR3 is 16 residues. Trimming removed 3 bases from V and 2 bases from J, with 14 bases in between. Germline assignment: CDR1 SGHTA and CDR2 FQGTGA.